A selection of T cell receptor beta chains follows, all from one sample in a study of naive and memory T cell subsets. From the UMI-ligation and nested PCR reads, TCRdb called clonotypes with MiXCR, one entry per CDR3 protein. The sample lists around 30,000 distinct CDR3 sequences, under 8.5% occurring once. This specimen consisted of skin, obtained from a tuberculin skin test site. The receptors stem from an adult in good health. Each CDR3 is given with its conserved first and last residue. D genes are given only for firm matches. Clone size, where shown, is once, few, many, or a class for clones that have expanded.

v_gene	d_gene	j_gene	abundance	CDR3nt	CDR3aa
TRBV5-1	-	TRBJ2-7	many	TGCGCCAGCAGCCCGGACGCCTACGAGCAGTACTTC	CASSPDAYEQYF
TRBV20-1	-	TRBJ2-3	many	TGCAGTGCCCCACCCCACACAGCCAGCACAGATACGCAGTATTTT	CSAPPHTASTDTQYF
TRBV5-1	TRBD1	TRBJ2-2	many	TGCGCCAGCAGCTTGGCACAGGGGGCGCGGACCGGGGAGCTGTTTTTT	CASSLAQGARTGELFF
TRBV5-6	-	TRBJ1-3	many	TGTGCCAGCAGCTTGGCCGACAGGCCGACTGGAAACACCATATATTTT	CASSLADRPTGNTIYF
TRBV5-1	TRBD1	TRBJ2-5	many	TGCGCCAGCGGAAGGGACAGCCCCCAAGAGACCCAGTACTTC	CASGRDSPQETQYF
TRBV29-1	-	TRBJ2-3	many	TGCAGCGTTGAAAGGGTGGCAGTCAGTACTAGCACAGATACGCAGTATTTT	CSVERVAVSTSTDTQYF
TRBV20-1	TRBD2	TRBJ2-3	many	TGCAGTGCGTACCTAGCGGGGGAAGGAGATACGCAGTATTTT	CSAYLAGEGDTQYF
TRBV11-2	-	TRBJ1-2	-	TGTGCCAGCAGCGTCGGGGGGAACTATGGCTACACCTTC	CASSVGGNYGYTF
TRBV6-2/TRBV6-3	-	TRBJ1-2	many	TGTGCCAGCAGTTACCCCATGGGGGACACAGCTAACTATGGCTACACCTTC	CASSYPMGDTANYGYTF
TRBV20-1	-	TRBJ2-3	many	TGCAGTGCTAGAGTCCTAGGGGTCCCAGATACGCAGTATTTT	CSARVLGVPDTQYF
TRBV11-1	-	TRBJ1-1	few	TGTGCCAGCAGCCAGACAGGGAACACTGAAGCTTTCTTT	CASSQTGNTEAFF
TRBV27	TRBD1	TRBJ1-2	medium-sized	TGTGCCAGCAGTTCCGGGACAGGTTCGAAAGGCGACACCTTC	CASSSGTGSKGDTF
TRBV9	-	TRBJ1-5	many	TGTGCCAGCAGCTCAGGACCGGGCAATCAGCCCCAGCATTTT	CASSSGPGNQPQHF
TRBV29-1	TRBD1	TRBJ2-7	many	TGCAGCGTTCTCGGACAGGGCTACGAGCAGTACTTC	CSVLGQGYEQYF
TRBV20-1	TRBD2	TRBJ2-1	many	TGCAGTGCTAGGCTTAGCGGGGGCCGCTCCTACAATGAGCAGTTCTTC	CSARLSGGRSYNEQFF
TRBV19	TRBD2	TRBJ2-3	-	TGTGCCAGTAGTAGGCCAGCGGGGGGCCTCACAGATACGCAGTATTTT	CASSRPAGGLTDTQYF
TRBV20-1	TRBD1	TRBJ1-6	few	TGCAGTGCTAGAGATTTCCGGGGACAGAATTCACCCCTCCACTTT	CSARDFRGQNSPLHF
TRBV3-1	-	TRBJ1-2	many	TGTGCCAGCACTCGAGACCAGGGTCTCTATGGCTACACCTTC	CASTRDQGLYGYTF
TRBV20-1	-	TRBJ1-1	many	TGCAGTGCTAGAGGGGGGACAGAAGCTTTCTTT	CSARGGTEAFF
TRBV2	-	TRBJ1-6	-	TGTGCCAGCAGGACAGGTGGATGGTCACCCCTCCACTTT	CASRTGGWSPLHF
TRBV6-5	-	TRBJ1-6	medium-sized	TGTGCCAGCAGTCACGAAACCCCCACTTCACCCCTCCACTTT	CASSHETPTSPLHF
TRBV3-1	-	TRBJ1-1	many	TGTGCCAGCAGCCCACCTCGAGGGCTGGGAACTGAAGCTTTCTTT	CASSPPRGLGTEAFF
TRBV4-1	TRBD2	TRBJ2-7	many	TGCGCCAGCAGCCGAACACTAGCGGGGGGTTTAGAGCAGTACTTC	CASSRTLAGGLEQYF
TRBV5-4	-	TRBJ1-2	few	TGTGCCAGCAGCCCAGGGACGGGAGAGGCTGGCTACACCTTC	CASSPGTGEAGYTF
TRBV20-1	-	TRBJ2-1	many	TGCAGTGCCACACCCAGCAATGAGCAGTTCTTC	CSATPSNEQFF
TRBV12-3/TRBV12-4	-	TRBJ2-7	many	TGTGCCAGCAGTTTAGGGCCGTCGGCTACCTACGAGCAGTACTTC	CASSLGPSATYEQYF
TRBV14	-	TRBJ2-7	many	TGTGCCAGCAGTCCCAGACAGGATGGGCTCTCCGAGCAGTACTTC	CASSPRQDGLSEQYF
TRBV5-1	-	TRBJ2-2	-	TGCGCCAGCAGCTTGGGCCCGCAGGGGATGGCGAACACCGGGGAGCTGTTTTTT	CASSLGPQGMANTGELFF
TRBV6-2/TRBV6-3	-	TRBJ2-5	many	TGTGCCAGCAACGCGCGGGGCCGACCCCAAGAGACCCAGTACTTC	CASNARGRPQETQYF
TRBV3-1	TRBD1	TRBJ1-2	-	TGTGCCAGCAGCGGCGGGACAGACTATGGCTACACCTTC	CASSGGTDYGYTF
TRBV7-8	-	TRBJ2-7	many	TGTGCCAGCAGCTTAGCTTCGGGGGTTCGGCACGAGCAGTACTTC	CASSLASGVRHEQYF
TRBV3-1	-	TRBJ2-3	many	TGTGCCAGCAGCCAAGAACTAGTTACAGATACGCAGTATTTT	CASSQELVTDTQYF
TRBV12-3/TRBV12-4	-	TRBJ1-2	many	TGTGCCAGCAGTCGACAGAGCTATGGCTACACCTTC	CASSRQSYGYTF
TRBV4-2	TRBD1	TRBJ1-1	many	TGTGCCAGCAGCCAAGATTACGGGACAGGGAAAGCTTTCTTT	CASSQDYGTGKAFF
TRBV29-1	-	TRBJ2-7	many	TGCAGCGTTGAAGTACTCTCTTACGAGCAGTACTTC	CSVEVLSYEQYF
TRBV27	TRBD1	TRBJ2-5	many	TGTGCCAGCAGTTTTACAGGGGAAGAGACCCAGTACTTC	CASSFTGEETQYF
TRBV3-1	-	TRBJ2-6	many	TGTGCCAGCAGCCAAGAGGGAGGAGCCAACGTCCTGACTTTC	CASSQEGGANVLTF
TRBV20-1	-	TRBJ1-3	few	TGCAGTGCGTTCCGAGACACCATATATTTT	CSAFRDTIYF